This TCR beta chain was captured in a study of Ad26.COV2.S vaccination and SARS-CoV-2 variants. Study details: Participant was drawn from the COV1001 Ad26.COV2.S trial arm.

The protocol was immunoSEQ multiplex PCR, while the TCRdb copy is restricted to in-frame clones and leaves out a portion. The table shows some 330,000 clones, with 85% to 90% occurring only once. Germline CDR1 SGHDT, CDR2 YYEEEE. The CDR3 contains 17 residues. V shed 2 bases and J 5 bases; nucleotides not matched to a gene: 10. Treatment given: over 15 received Ad26.COV2.S at low or high dose, single or two shots; about 5 received placebo; per-sample allocation not given. Specimen acquisition occurred on day 63 following the initial vaccine or placebo injection. This TCR was sampled from a person aged 18 to 59 who received the Ad26.COV2.S COVID-19 vaccine or a placebo. The chain employs TRBV5-6 and TRBJ1-5, with 10 bases that match TRBD1. Here the sequenced sample was peripheral blood, taken in a trial of Ad26.COV2.S vaccine versus placebo. CDR3 protein: CASSLNGKGTGDQPQHF. CDR3 in DNA: TGTGCCAGCAGCTTAAATGGGAAAGGGACAGGGGATCAGCCCCAGCATTTT.